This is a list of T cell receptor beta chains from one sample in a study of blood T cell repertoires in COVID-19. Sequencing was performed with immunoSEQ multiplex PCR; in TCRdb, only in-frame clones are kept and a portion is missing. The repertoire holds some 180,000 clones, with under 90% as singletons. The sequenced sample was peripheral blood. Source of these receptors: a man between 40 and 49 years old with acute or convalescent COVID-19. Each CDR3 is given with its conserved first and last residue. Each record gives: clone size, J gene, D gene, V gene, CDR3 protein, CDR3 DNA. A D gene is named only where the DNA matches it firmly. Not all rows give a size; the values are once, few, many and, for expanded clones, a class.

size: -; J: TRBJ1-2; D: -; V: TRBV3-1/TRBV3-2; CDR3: CASSQRSGNGYTF; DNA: TGTGCCAGCAGCCAAAGGTCAGGTAATGGCTACACCTTC
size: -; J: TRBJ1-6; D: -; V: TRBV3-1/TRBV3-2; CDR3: CASSQVGASPLHF; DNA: TGTGCCAGCAGCCAAGTAGGAGCTTCACCCCTCCACTTT
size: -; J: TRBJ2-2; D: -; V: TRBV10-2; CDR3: CASRGAGNTGELFF; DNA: TGCGCCAGCCGGGGGGCAGGGAATACCGGGGAGCTGTTTTTT
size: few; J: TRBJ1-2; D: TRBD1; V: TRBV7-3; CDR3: CASSPRPRTGDDYTF; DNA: TGTGCCAGCAGCCCCCGACCTCGGACAGGGGATGACTACACCTTC
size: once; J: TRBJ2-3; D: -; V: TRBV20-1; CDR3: CSASDSGGGTDTQYF; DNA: TGCAGTGCTAGTGATTCGGGGGGCGGCACAGATACGCAGTATTTT
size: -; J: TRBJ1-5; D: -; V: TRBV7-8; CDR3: CASSLDVRAQPQHF; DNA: TGTGCCAGCAGCTTAGACGTCAGGGCCCAGCCCCAGCATTTT
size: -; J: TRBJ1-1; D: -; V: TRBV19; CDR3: CASSLRALNTEAFF; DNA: TGTGCCAGTAGCCTGAGGGCCCTTAACACTGAAGCTTTCTTT
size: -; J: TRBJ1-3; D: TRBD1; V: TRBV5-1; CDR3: CASSDPGQATVGNTIYF; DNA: TGCGCCAGCAGCGATCCGGGACAGGCTACCGTCGGAAACACCATATATTTT
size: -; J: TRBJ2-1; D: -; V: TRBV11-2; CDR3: CASSLAGENYNEQFF; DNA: TGTGCCAGCAGCTTAGCGGGGGAAAATTACAATGAGCAGTTCTTC
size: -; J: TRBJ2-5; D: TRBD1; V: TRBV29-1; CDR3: CSAMTGLQETQYF; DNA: TGCAGCGCTATGACAGGGTTACAAGAGACCCAGTACTTC
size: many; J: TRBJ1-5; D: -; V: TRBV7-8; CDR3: CASSLWSVEGAQGQPQHF; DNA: TGTGCCAGCAGCTTATGGTCGGTGGAAGGGGCTCAGGGTCAGCCCCAGCATTTT
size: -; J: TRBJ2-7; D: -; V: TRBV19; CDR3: CASKESGWGSYEQYF; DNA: TGTGCCAGTAAAGAGTCAGGGTGGGGCTCCTACGAGCAGTACTTC
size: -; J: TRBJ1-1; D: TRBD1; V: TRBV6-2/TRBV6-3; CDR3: CASSENRGGEAFF; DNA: TGTGCCAGCAGCGAGAACAGGGGAGGTGAAGCTTTCTTT
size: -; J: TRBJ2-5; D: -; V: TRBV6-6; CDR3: CASSRGLGPSRGETQYF; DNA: TGTGCCAGCAGTCGAGGGCTCGGACCCTCCCGCGGGGAGACCCAGTACTTC
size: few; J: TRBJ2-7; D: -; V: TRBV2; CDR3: CASNRELSYEQYF; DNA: TGTGCCAGCAACAGGGAGCTCTCCTACGAGCAGTACTTC
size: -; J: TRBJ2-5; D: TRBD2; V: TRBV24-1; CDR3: CATSERGRQETQYF; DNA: TGTGCCACCAGCGAGCGGGGCAGGCAAGAGACCCAGTACTTC
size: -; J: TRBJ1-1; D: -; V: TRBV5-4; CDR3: CASSPRTVNTEAFF; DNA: TGTGCCAGCAGCCCGCGGACAGTTAACACTGAAGCTTTCTTT
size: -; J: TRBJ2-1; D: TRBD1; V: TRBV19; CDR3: CASTPGTELYNEQFF; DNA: TGTGCCAGTACCCCCGGGACAGAGCTCTACAATGAGCAGTTCTTC
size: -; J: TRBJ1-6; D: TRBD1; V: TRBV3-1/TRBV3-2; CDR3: CASSQGTGQTNSPLHF; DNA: TGTGCCAGCAGCCAAGGGACGGGACAGACAAATTCACCCCTCCACTTT
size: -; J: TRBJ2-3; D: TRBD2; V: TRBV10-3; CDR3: CAIRGRGVDTDTQYF; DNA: TGTGCCATCAGGGGGCGGGGGGTGGACACAGATACGCAGTATTTT
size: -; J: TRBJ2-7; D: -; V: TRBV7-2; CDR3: CASSFQQGPYEQYF; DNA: TGTGCCAGCAGCTTCCAACAGGGACCCTACGAGCAGTACTTC
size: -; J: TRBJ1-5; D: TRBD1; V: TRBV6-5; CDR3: CASSGDRGLNQPQHF; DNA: TGTGCCAGCAGCGGGGACAGGGGGCTCAATCAGCCCCAGCATTTT
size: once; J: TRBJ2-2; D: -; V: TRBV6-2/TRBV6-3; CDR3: CASSYSIGHLNTGELFF; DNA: TGTGCCAGCAGTTACTCGATCGGACACCTGAACACCGGGGAGCTGTTTTTT
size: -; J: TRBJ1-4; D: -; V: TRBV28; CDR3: CASRGQPNEKLFF; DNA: TGTGCCAGCCGAGGACAGCCAAATGAAAAACTGTTTTTT
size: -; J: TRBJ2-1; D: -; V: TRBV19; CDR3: CASSIGLSGIYNEQFF; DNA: TGTGCCAGTAGTATAGGGTTGTCCGGGATCTACAATGAGCAGTTCTTC
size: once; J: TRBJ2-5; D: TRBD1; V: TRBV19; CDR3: CASRDRGPRETQYF; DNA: TGTGCCAGTCGGGACAGGGGGCCAAGGGAGACCCAGTACTTC
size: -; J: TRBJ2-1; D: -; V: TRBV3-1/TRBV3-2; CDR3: CASSQVDKSNKQFF; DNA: TGTGCCAGCAGCCAAGTTGACAAGTCCAATAAGCAGTTCTTC
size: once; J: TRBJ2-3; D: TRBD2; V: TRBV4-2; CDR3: CASAGLAGGPGTDTQYF; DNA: TGTGCCAGCGCCGGACTAGCGGGGGGGCCGGGCACAGATACGCAGTATTTT
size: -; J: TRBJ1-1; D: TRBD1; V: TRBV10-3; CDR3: CAIRQGAQGNTEAFF; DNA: TGTGCCATCAGACAGGGGGCGCAGGGGAACACTGAAGCTTTCTTT
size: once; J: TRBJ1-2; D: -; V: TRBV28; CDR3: CASSLVGARSNYGYTF; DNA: TGTGCCAGCAGTTTGGTAGGGGCGAGGTCTAACTATGGCTACACCTTC
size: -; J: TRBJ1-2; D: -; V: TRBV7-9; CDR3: CASSLLPTGYYGYTF; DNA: TGTGCCAGCAGCCTCCTCCCGACAGGATACTATGGCTACACCTTC
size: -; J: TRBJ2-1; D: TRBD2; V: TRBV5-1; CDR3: CASSWTSGGAGEQFF; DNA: TGCGCCAGCAGCTGGACTAGCGGGGGGGCCGGGGAGCAGTTCTTC
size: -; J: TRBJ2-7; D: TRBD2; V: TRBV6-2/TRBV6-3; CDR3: CASSAGLAGGSYEQYF; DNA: TGTGCCAGCAGTGCCGGACTAGCGGGGGGCTCCTACGAGCAGTACTTC
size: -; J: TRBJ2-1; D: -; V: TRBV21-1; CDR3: CASSHEGGRNEQFF; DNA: TGTGCCAGCAGCCATGAGGGGGGGAGGAATGAGCAGTTCTTC
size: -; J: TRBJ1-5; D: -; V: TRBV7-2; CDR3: CASSEIQVGPQHF; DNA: TGTGCCAGCAGCGAGATTCAGGTGGGGCCCCAGCATTTT
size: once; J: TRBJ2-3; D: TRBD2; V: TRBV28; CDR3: CASSLILAAPTQYF; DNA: TGTGCCAGCAGTTTAATACTAGCGGCCCCTACGCAGTATTTT
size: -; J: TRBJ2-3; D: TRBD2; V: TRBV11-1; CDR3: CASSLLAGVDTQYF; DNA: TGTGCCAGCAGCTTGCTAGCGGGGGTGGATACGCAGTATTTT
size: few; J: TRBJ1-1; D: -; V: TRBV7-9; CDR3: CASSAGGYTEAFF; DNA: TGTGCCAGCAGCGCAGGAGGTTACACTGAAGCTTTCTTT
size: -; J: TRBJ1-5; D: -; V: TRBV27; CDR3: CASSLWRDQPQHF; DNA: TGTGCCAGCAGTTTATGGAGGGATCAGCCCCAGCATTTT
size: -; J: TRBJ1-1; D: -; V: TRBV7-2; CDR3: CASSRTVNTEAFF; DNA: TGTGCCAGCAGCAGGACAGTGAACACTGAAGCTTTCTTT
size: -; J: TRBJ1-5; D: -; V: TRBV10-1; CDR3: CASSESRQLTNQPQHF; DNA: TGCGCCAGCAGTGAGTCTAGACAGCTAACGAATCAGCCCCAGCATTTT
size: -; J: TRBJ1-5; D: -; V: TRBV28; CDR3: CASSFQGNQPQHF; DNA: TGTGCCAGCAGTTTCCAGGGGAATCAGCCCCAGCATTTT
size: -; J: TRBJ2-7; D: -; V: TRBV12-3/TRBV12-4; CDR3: CASSLARQYEQYF; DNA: TGTGCCAGCAGTTTAGCGCGGCAGTACGAGCAGTACTTC
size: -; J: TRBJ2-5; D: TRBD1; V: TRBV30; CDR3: CAWSYRGVTSLGVQYF; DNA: TGTGCCTGGAGTTACAGGGGTGTCACTTCACTAGGAGTGCAGTACTTC
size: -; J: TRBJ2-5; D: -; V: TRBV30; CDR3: CAWSLTGSLQETQYF; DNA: TGTGCCTGGAGTTTAACAGGGAGCCTCCAAGAGACCCAGTACTTC
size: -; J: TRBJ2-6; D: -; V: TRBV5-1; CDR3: CASSLDYPNSGANVLTF; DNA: TGCGCCAGCAGCTTGGACTACCCGAATTCTGGGGCCAACGTCCTGACTTTC
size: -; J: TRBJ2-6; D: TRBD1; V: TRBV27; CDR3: CASSLSVGRGPPSGANVLTF; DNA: TGTGCCAGCAGTTTATCGGTCGGCAGGGGGCCGCCCTCTGGGGCCAACGTCCTGACTTTC